A single sample gave rise to the 29 T cell receptor beta chains below, sequenced in a study of cytomegalovirus exposure and HLA in healthy donors (dated by TCRdb to the late 2010s). Library prep was done by the immunoSEQ multiplex PCR assay. For the multiplex PCR, a mixture combining 60 forward primers for TCR Vbeta segments and 13 reverse primers for TCR Jbeta segments was used. TCRdb provides this immuneACCESS table in a form limited to in-frame rearrangements. Some clones are lacking; in checked studies, under half of them reflect an unresolved V gene, and why the rest are absent is not known. The sample table records around 130,000 clones; roughly 80% of these occur just once. 3% to 4% of the sample belongs to the ten largest clones. Sequencing was performed on PBMCs. The receptors were gathered from a woman in her forties in good health and CMV-seronegative.

This chain joins TRBV19 and TRBJ1-5, with D hard to call. The CDR3 is made up of 15 amino acids. From germline, CDR1 is LNHDA and CDR2 SQIVND (reference sequence). The ends were cut back, 3 bases at V and 2 bases at J, with 11 bases in the middle. CDR3 coding DNA: TGTGCCAGTAGTATCGAGAACGTTCGCAATCAGCCCCAGCATTTT. This codes for CASSIENVRNQPQHF.

This rearrangement joins TRBV28 to TRBJ2-5; D is possibly TRBD2 (6 bases). The V gene's germline CDR1 is MDHEN and CDR2 SYDVKM. V shed 4 bases and J shed 5 bases, with 11 bases lying between them. The CDR3 contains 13 residues. The CDR3 loop reads CASSWGVWETQYF. CDR3 coding DNA: TGTGCCAGCAGTTGGGGGGTCTGGGAGACCCAGTACTTC.

The chain's CDR3 is CASSPRTGGAYNSPLHF. CDR3 DNA sequence: TGTGCCAGCAGCCCGCGGACAGGGGGGGCCTATAATTCACCCCTCCACTTT. This chain joins TRBV7-8 and TRBJ1-6; 10 nucleotides align to TRBD1. Trimming took 5 bases from V and 2 from J; bases not matched to a gene: 6. Germline CDR1 is SGHVS and CDR2 is FQNEAQ. This CDR3 spans 17 amino acids. The complete variable domain, with remaining parts taken from reference TRBV7-8 and TRBJ1-6, reads GAGVSQSPRYKVAKRGQDVALRCDPISGHVSLFWYQQALGQGPEFLTYFQNEAQLDKSGLPSDRFFAERPEGSVSTLKIQRTQQEDSAVYLCASSPRTGGAYNSPLHFGNGTRLTVT.

This clone was recorded a few times. This rearrangement joins TRBV4-3 to TRBJ2-7; 9 bases line up with TRBD2. The junction had 5 bases not matched to a gene; V was cut back by 0 bases and J by 5 bases. The CDR3 runs to 15 residues. Germline V gene data show CDR1 as LGHNA and CDR2 as YSLEER. The CDR3 sequence is CASSQDSGSGHEQYF. The CDR3 DNA is TGCGCCAGCAGCCAAGATAGCGGGAGTGGGCACGAGCAGTACTTC.

This chain uses TRBV4-2 with TRBJ2-1; D is possibly TRBD2 (6 bases). V gave up 0 bases and J gave up 5 bases, with 14 bases separating them. The length of the CDR3 is 16 residues. CDR1 is LGHNA, CDR2 YNFKEQ, per germline. CDR3 residues: CASSQDGRGPDNEQFF. The CDR3 nucleotides read TGTGCCAGCAGCCAAGACGGGCGGGGCCCCGACAATGAGCAGTTCTTC.

This rearrangement joins TRBV9 to TRBJ2-1; 11 positions match TRBD2. CDR1 is SGDLS and CDR2 is YYNGEE in the germline V gene. The CDR3 runs 15 residues. The J segment lost 4 bases and the V segment lost 3 bases, leaving 3 bases of the junction unmatched. The CDR3, as DNA: TGTGCCAGCAGCGATTGGACTAGCGGGTACAATGAGCAGTTCTTC. This gives the protein CASSDWTSGYNEQFF.

The genes are TRBV6-5 and TRBJ2-7; the D is unclear. Germline V gene lookup returns CDR1 MNHEY and CDR2 SVGAGI. V was shortened by 6 bases and J by 4 bases, with 7 bases between the two germline ends. CDR3 length: 11 residues. For the CDR3, the DNA is TGTGCCAGCAGAAGCGCGTACGAGCAGTACTTC. Amino acids: CASRSAYEQYF.

J is TRBJ1-1 and V is TRBV28; D perhaps matches TRBD1 (5 bases). CDR3 length: 15 amino acids. CDR1 MDHEN and CDR2 SYDVKM come from the germline V gene. V lost 4 bases, J lost 1 base, and 13 bases lay in between. CDR3 coding DNA: TGTGCCAGCAGTTCCCATGACAGAGGGAACACTGAAGCTTTCTTT. Encoded protein: CASSSHDRGNTEAFF. Based on the CDR3 plus reference TRBV28 and TRBJ1-1, the full variable domain is DVKVTQSSRYLVKRTGEKVFLECVQDMDHENMFWYRQDPGLGLRLIYFSYDVKMKEKGDIPEGYSVSREKKERFSLILESASTNQTSMYLCASSSHDRGNTEAFFGQGTRLTVV.

The chain uses TRBV7-2 and TRBJ2-1; D possibly corresponds to TRBD1 (5 bases). Germline loops: CDR1 SGHTA, CDR2 FQGNSA. The CDR3 consists of 14 residues. V dropped 2 bases and J dropped 9 bases, with 14 bases sitting between them. The CDR3 bases are TGTGCCAGCAGCTTAAATGCAGTCCAGGGTGAGCAGTTCTTC. Translated: CASSLNAVQGEQFF.

The chain couples TRBV19 to TRBJ2-5; a weak D match, TRBD1 (6 bases). The CDR3 covers 14 residues. Germline CDR1 and CDR2: LNHDA and SQIVND (reference sequence). V was clipped by 5 bases and J by 3 bases, with 13 bases between them. The CDR3, as DNA: TGTGCCAGTAGTCCACAGGGTTGGGAAGAGACCCAGTACTTC. This translates into CASSPQGWEETQYF.

This sequence joins TRBV4-3 and TRBJ2-3, with a weak D call TRBD1 (5 bases). Germline CDR1 LGHNA, CDR2 YSLEER. V was clipped by 0 bases and J by 1 base, with 14 bases between them. This CDR3 contains 17 residues. The CDR3 sequence is CASSQDPRGGGTDTQYF. CDR3 nucleotides: TGCGCCAGCAGCCAAGACCCTAGGGGCGGTGGCACAGATACGCAGTATTTT.

The V and J genes are TRBV5-4 and TRBJ2-5; TRBD2 matches at 7 bases. The CDR3 has 14 amino acids. Germline loops: CDR1 SGHNT, CDR2 YYREEE (reference sequence). Germline trimming cut 2 bases from V and 2 bases from J; bases unmatched to any gene: 3. CDR3 residues: CASSFPSGQETQYF. The CDR3 bases are TGTGCCAGCAGCTTCCCTAGCGGACAAGAGACCCAGTACTTC.

The chain recombines TRBV5-1 with TRBJ1-4; 8 positions agree with TRBD1. The CDR3 is made up of 15 amino acids. Per the germline V gene, CDR1 is SGHRS and CDR2 is YFSETQ. The V gene end was trimmed by 4 bases and the J gene end by 4 bases; junction bases not matched to a gene: 6. The CDR3 here is CASSPETGVNEKLFF. CDR3 DNA sequence: TGCGCCAGCAGCCCAGAGACAGGGGTTAATGAAAAACTGTTTTTT.

Note on this clone: Other DNA sequences within the sample encode an identical CDR3. The chain combines TRBV5-4 with TRBJ2-1; no clear D. The V gene's germline CDR1 is SGHNT and CDR2 YYREEE (reference sequence). With 0 bases removed from V and 0 bases from J, the gap between germline ends came to 7 bases. The CDR3 loop spans 15 amino acids. The CDR3 DNA is TGTGCCAGCAGCTTGGACAGTAGCTCCTACAATGAGCAGTTCTTC. It specifies CASSLDSSSYNEQFF.

In its sample, this clone was seen once. The chain's CDR3 is CASSSPGTGGYEQYF. CDR3 DNA sequence: TGTGCCAGCAGCTCGCCCGGGACAGGGGGCTACGAGCAGTACTTC. The chain employs TRBV28 and TRBJ2-7, with 11 bases aligning to TRBD1. The germline CDR1 and CDR2 sequences are MDHEN and SYDVKM. The CDR3 length is 15 residues. The J segment lost 3 bases and the V segment lost 6 bases, leaving 7 bases of the junction unmatched.

The gene calls are TRBV5-4 and TRBJ2-4; a weak D match, TRBD2 (6 bases). This CDR3 comprises 13 residues. Germline V gene sequence: CDR1 SGHNT, CDR2 YYREEE (reference sequence). With 0 bases removed from V and 8 bases from J, the gap between germline ends came to 9 bases. The DNA of the CDR3 is TGTGCCAGCAGCTTGGCCGGGGGAGACATTCAGTACTTC. As protein: CASSLAGGDIQYF.

The J gene is TRBJ2-1, the V gene TRBV14, with a weak D call TRBD2 (6 bases). This CDR3 comprises 11 residues. Germline CDR1 is SGHDN and CDR2 is FVKESK. The V and J ends lost 3 bases and 9 bases respectively, with 6 bases between them. The CDR3 sequence is CASSQGGEQFF. CDR3 nucleotides: TGTGCCAGCAGCCAGGGAGGTGAGCAGTTCTTC. The full variable domain, with the rest looked up from reference TRBV14 and TRBJ2-1, is EAGVTQFPSHSVIEKGQTVTLRCDPISGHDNLYWYRRVMGKEIKFLLHFVKESKQDESGMPNNRFLAERTGGTYSTLKVQPAELEDSGVYFCASSQGGEQFFGPGTRLTVL.

The chain is built from TRBV27 and TRBJ2-7, with D perhaps TRBD1 (5 bases). The CDR3 loop spans 11 amino acids. Germline V gene data show CDR1 as MNHEY and CDR2 as SMNVEV (reference sequence). The ends were cut back, 8 bases at V and 5 bases at J, with 10 bases in the middle. The CDR3 is CASSQGNEQYF. CDR3 nucleotides: TGTGCCAGCTCGCAGGGCAACGAGCAGTACTTC.

This chain's CDR3 is CASSLAPRNNQPQHF. The CDR3 DNA is TGTGCCAGCAGTTTAGCCCCGAGGAACAATCAGCCCCAGCATTTT. The rearrangement links TRBV28 to TRBJ1-5; D not certain. Between the trimmed V and J ends, which lost 2 bases and 3 bases, there was a span of 11 bases. Germline V gives CDR1 MDHEN, CDR2 SYDVKM. The CDR3 contains 15 residues. Filled out from reference TRBV28 and TRBJ1-5, the complete variable domain reads DVKVTQSSRYLVKRTGEKVFLECVQDMDHENMFWYRQDPGLGLRLIYFSYDVKMKEKGDIPEGYSVSREKKERFSLILESASTNQTSMYLCASSLAPRNNQPQHFGDGTRLSIL.

J is TRBJ1-4 and V is TRBV14; D call uncertain. Deletions cut 0 bases from V and 7 bases from J, with 18 bases between. This CDR3 comprises 17 residues. Per germline, CDR1 SGHDN and CDR2 FVKESK. CDR3 sequence: CASSQDRWGRGSEKLFF. In DNA form, the CDR3 reads TGTGCCAGCAGCCAAGATCGATGGGGAAGAGGGTCTGAAAAACTGTTTTTT.

V and J are TRBV28 and TRBJ1-1, with TRBD1 as a possible D gene (6 bases). This CDR3 comprises 13 residues. Between the trimmed V and J ends, which lost 8 bases and 5 bases, there was a span of 15 bases. Germline lookup yields CDR1 MDHEN and CDR2 SYDVKM. As DNA, the CDR3 is TGTGCCAGCTCTAGGGGGGGAAGTACTGAAGCTTTCTTT. As protein: CASSRGGSTEAFF.

The chain joins TRBV15 to TRBJ1-4; D remains unclear. This CDR3 spans 16 amino acids. Germline CDR1 and CDR2: LNHNV and YYDKDF (reference sequence). V dropped 0 bases and J dropped 0 bases, with 8 bases sitting between them. CDR3 bases: TGTGCCACCAGCAGAGATCGCGGAGCAACTAATGAAAAACTGTTTTTT. This codes for CATSRDRGATNEKLFF.

This rearrangement joins TRBV5-4 to TRBJ1-3; 9 positions match TRBD1. J was trimmed by 4 bases and V by 4 bases; bases with no gene match: 9. The CDR3 contains 16 residues. CDR1 and CDR2 from the germline V gene are SGHNT and YYREEE (reference sequence). The CDR3 reads CASSLETGGSGNTIYF. The DNA for the CDR3 is TGTGCCAGCAGCCTGGAGACAGGGGGATCCGGAAACACCATATATTTT.

The gene calls are TRBV7-9 and TRBJ1-2, with D possibly matching TRBD1 (5 bases). V lost 1 base and J 5 bases, leaving 11 bases between the germline ends. This CDR3 comprises 14 residues. Germline V gene data show CDR1 as SEHNR and CDR2 as FQNEAQ (reference sequence). The CDR3 loop reads CASSLVRQGYGYTF. The DNA of the CDR3 is TGTGCCAGCAGCTTAGTTCGCCAGGGATATGGCTACACCTTC.

J is TRBJ2-3 and V is TRBV6-4, with TRBD2 matching 7 bases. V lost 6 bases to trimming and J lost 0 bases; unmatched junction nucleotides: 6. This CDR3 comprises 15 residues. CDR1 is MRHNA, CDR2 SNTAGT, per germline. The CDR3 coding sequence is TGTGCCAGCAGCCCCGGACTAGGGAGCACAGATACGCAGTATTTT. Its translation: CASSPGLGSTDTQYF.

The rearrangement joins TRBV28 to TRBJ2-7; D might be TRBD2 (7 bases). CDR3 length: 14 residues. CDR1 is MDHEN, CDR2 SYDVKM, per germline. The V end was cut by 8 bases, the J end by 2 bases, with 16 bases between. The CDR3 DNA is TGTGCCAGCTCAAGAGGGGGGGCGACCTACGAGCAGTACTTC. This translates into CASSRGGATYEQYF.

The V and J genes are TRBV4-2 and TRBJ2-5; 11 bases fit TRBD2. The J segment lost 2 bases and the V segment lost 1 base, leaving 9 bases of the junction unmatched. This CDR3 has 18 residues. Germline lookup yields CDR1 LGHNA and CDR2 YNFKEQ. The CDR3 spells CASSQGLAGPRGQETQYF. CDR3 DNA: TGTGCCAGCAGCCAAGGACTAGCGGGGCCCCGAGGGCAAGAGACCCAGTACTTC.

The gene calls are TRBV10-3 and TRBJ1-1, with D tentatively TRBD1 (6 bases). V was clipped by 0 bases and J by 2 bases, with 16 bases between them. Per the germline V gene, CDR1 is ENHRY and CDR2 is SYGVKD. CDR3 length equals 17 residues. CDR3 coding DNA: TGTGCCATCAGTGAGTCTTGGTTGGGCAGGGGTAACACTGAAGCTTTCTTT. This sequence encodes CAISESWLGRGNTEAFF.

The rearrangement links TRBV7-2 to TRBJ2-5; TRBD2 is a possible D gene (5 bases). Germline CDR1 reads SGHTA; CDR2 reads FQGNSA. The CDR3 consists of 18 residues. Deletions cut 5 bases from V and 0 bases from J, with 22 bases between. The CDR3, as DNA: TGTGCCAGCAGCCCGAAGGACCCAGCGGTTCGGTACCAAGAGACCCAGTACTTC. This translates into CASSPKDPAVRYQETQYF.